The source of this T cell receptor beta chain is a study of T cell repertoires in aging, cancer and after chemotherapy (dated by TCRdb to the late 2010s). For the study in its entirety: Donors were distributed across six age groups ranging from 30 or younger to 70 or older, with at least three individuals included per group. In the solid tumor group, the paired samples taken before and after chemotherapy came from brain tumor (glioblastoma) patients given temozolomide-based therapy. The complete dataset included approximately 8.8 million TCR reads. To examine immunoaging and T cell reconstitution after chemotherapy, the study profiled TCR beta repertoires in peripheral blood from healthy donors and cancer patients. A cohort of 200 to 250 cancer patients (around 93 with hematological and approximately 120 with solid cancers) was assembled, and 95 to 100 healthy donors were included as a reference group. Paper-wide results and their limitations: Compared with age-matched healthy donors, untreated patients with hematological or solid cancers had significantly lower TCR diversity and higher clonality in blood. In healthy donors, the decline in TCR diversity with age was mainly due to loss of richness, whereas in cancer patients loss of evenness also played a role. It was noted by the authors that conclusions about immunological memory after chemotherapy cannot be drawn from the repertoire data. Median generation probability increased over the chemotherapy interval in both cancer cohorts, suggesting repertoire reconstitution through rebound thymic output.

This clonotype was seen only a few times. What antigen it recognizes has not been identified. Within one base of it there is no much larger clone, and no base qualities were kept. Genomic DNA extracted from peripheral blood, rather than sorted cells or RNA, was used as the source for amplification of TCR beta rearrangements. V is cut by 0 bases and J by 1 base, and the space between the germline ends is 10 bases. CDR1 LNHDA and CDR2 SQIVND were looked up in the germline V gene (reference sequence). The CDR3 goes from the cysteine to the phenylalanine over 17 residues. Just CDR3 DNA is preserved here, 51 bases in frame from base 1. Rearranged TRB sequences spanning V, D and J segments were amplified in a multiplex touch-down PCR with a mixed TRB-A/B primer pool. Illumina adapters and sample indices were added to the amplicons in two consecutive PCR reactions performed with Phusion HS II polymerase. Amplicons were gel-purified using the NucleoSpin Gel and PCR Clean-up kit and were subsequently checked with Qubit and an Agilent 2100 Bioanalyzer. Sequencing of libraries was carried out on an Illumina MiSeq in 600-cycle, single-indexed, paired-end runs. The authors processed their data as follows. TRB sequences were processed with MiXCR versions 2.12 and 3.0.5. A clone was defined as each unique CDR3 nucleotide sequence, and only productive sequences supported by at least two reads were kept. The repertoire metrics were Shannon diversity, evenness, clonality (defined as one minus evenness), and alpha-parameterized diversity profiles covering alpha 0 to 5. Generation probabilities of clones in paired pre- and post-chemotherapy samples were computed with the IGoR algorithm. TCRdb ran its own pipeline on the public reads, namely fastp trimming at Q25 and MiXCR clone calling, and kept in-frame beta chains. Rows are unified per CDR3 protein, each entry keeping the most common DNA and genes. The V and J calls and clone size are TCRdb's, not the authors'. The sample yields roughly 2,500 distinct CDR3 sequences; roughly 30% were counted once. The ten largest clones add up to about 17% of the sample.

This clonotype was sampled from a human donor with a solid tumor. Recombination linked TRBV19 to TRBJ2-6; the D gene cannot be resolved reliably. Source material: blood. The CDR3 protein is CASSIDLRKSGANVLTF. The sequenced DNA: TGTGCCAGTAGTATAGATCTACGGAAGTCTGGGGCCAACGTCCTGACTTTC.